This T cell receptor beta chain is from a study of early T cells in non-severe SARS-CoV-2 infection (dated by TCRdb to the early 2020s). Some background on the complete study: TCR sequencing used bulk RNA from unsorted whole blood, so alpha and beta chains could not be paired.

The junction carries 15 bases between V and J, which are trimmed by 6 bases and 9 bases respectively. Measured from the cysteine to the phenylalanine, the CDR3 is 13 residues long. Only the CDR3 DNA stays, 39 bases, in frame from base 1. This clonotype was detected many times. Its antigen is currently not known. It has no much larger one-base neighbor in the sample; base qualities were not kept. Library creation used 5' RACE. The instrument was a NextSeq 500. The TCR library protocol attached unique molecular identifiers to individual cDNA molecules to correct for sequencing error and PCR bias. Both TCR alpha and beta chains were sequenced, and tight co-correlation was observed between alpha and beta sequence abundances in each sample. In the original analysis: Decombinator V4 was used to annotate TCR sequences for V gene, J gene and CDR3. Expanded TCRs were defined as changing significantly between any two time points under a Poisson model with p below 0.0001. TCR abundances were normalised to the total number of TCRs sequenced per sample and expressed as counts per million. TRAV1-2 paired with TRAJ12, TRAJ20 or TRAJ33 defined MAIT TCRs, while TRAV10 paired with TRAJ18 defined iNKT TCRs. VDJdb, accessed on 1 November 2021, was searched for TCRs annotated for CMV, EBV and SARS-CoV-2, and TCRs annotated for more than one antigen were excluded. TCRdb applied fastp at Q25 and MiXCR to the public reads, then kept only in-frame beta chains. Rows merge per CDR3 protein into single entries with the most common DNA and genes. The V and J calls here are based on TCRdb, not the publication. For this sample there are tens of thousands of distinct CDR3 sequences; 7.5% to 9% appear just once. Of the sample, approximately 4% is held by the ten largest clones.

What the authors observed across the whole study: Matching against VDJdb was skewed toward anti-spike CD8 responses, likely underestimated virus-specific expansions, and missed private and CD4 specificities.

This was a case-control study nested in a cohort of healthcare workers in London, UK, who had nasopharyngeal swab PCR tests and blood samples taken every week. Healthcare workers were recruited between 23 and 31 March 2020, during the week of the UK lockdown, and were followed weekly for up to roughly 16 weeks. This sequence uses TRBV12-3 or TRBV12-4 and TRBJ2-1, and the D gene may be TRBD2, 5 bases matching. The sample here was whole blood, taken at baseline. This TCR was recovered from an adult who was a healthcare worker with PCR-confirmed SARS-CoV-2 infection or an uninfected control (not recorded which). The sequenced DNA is TGTGCCAGCAGCACCGATACGGGAACTGAGCAGTTCTTC. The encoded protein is CASSTDTGTEQFF.